This TCR beta chain was documented in a study of a mutant IDH1 vaccine in newly diagnosed glioma. Study-wide background: Patients were given eight vaccinations, scheduled in weeks 1, 3, 5, 7, 11, 15, 19 and 23. First vaccine doses came 4-6 weeks after radiotherapy alone, or with temozolomide cycles.

Study-wide results and caveats: Vaccination induced immune responses in roughly 93% of patients. No link was apparently found between pseudoprogression and changes in top peripheral T cell clonotypes.

V lost 5 bases to trimming and J lost 3 bases, with 10 bases between them. Germline values: CDR1 MGHDK, CDR2 SYGVNS. This CDR3 has 13 residues. As for this clone: The antigen is not known.

The time point is: week 23, last vaccination. Vaccine doses each comprised 300 ug of mutant IDH1 20-mer peptide, with topical imiquimod. Produced via immunoSEQ multiplex PCR; TCRdb's table is partial and in-frame only. The sample consists of approximately 66,000 clones, under 90% of them appearing once. The rearrangement uses TRBV25-1 and TRBJ2-5; either TRBD1 or TRBD2 may fit D (5 bases each). Sequenced material: PBMCs, taken from a glioma patient whose treatment included an IDH1 peptide vaccine. The receptor was isolated from a man aged 18 to 29 with glioma. The CDR3 protein is CASSMRGEETQYF. The CDR3 bases are TGTGCCAGCAGTATGAGGGGCGAAGAGACCCAGTACTTC.